This T cell receptor beta chain derives from a study of blood T cell repertoires in COVID-19. On the study more broadly: The samples span acute and convalescent COVID-19 from the United States, Italy and Spain. Sources were T cells, B-cell-depleted T cells, or PBMCs; the material itself was cDNA or gDNA.

Germline V gene data show CDR1 as SGHNT and CDR2 as YYREEE (reference sequence). V gave up 4 bases and J gave up 3 bases; unmatched junction bases: 8. The CDR3 is made up of 15 amino acids. How the authors handled the data: Estimated nucleated cell counts came from reference gene primer amplification. The protocol was immunoSEQ multiplex PCR, while the TCRdb copy is restricted to in-frame clones and leaves out a portion. That table gives V, J and clone size, and the DNA gave D and trimming. The profile covers approximately 45,000 clones, with approximately 87% appearing a single time and approximately 4.7% taken by the ten largest.

The sample was peripheral blood. The clonotype comes from a human donor in a cohort sampled during active COVID-19. V is TRBV5-4 and J is TRBJ2-3, with 7 nucleotides matching TRBD1. The CDR3 DNA reads as TGTGCCAGCAGCCCGACGACAGGGATGACAGATACGCAGTATTTT. It is translated as CASSPTTGMTDTQYF.